This T cell receptor (beta chain) was identified during a study of vaccination effects on CD4 cells after COVID-19 (dated by TCRdb to between 2021 and 2024). About the investigation overall: Two doses of either the BNT162b2 or the mRNA-1273 mRNA SARS-CoV-2 vaccine were administered to participants. A total of 10 COVID-19 convalescent patients and a handful of SARS-CoV-2-naive healthy vaccine recipients were included in the full study. Cultures from other donors in the study were sequenced with the Oncomine TCR Beta short-read assay on an Illumina iSeq 100. The study compared SARS-CoV-2 spike-specific CD4+ TCR repertoires before and after mRNA vaccination in COVID-19 convalescent patients and infection-naive vaccine recipients. Results the study describes overall, beyond this receptor: Among healthy vaccine recipients, nearly all vaccine-induced clones were SARS-CoV-2 mono-reactive, and just 1 of 255 was cross-reactive with common cold coronaviruses. At late post-vaccination timepoints, both infection-induced and vaccine-induced clones showed marked clonal contraction, consistent with waning T cell responses. Limitations of the study were the small number of convalescent patients and the absence of early post-infection timepoints.

The library was generated by the immunoSEQ multiplex PCR assay. TCR beta CDR3 sequencing was performed on DNA from the cultured, isolated CD4+ T cells. Per the authors' processing: Non-productive TCR sequences were discarded, and reads were trimmed to the CDR3 region, with only CDR3s of 7 or more amino acids retained. The MANAFEST web app was used to identify antigen-specific clonotypes by comparing expansion in peptide wells with expansion in reference cultures. Positive clones required FDR<0.05 expansion versus reference and all other wells, odds ratio above 5, and frequency above 0.1% in two replicate wells. Clonotypes significantly expanded in SARS-CoV-2 spike wells and in at least one common cold coronavirus spike condition were defined as cross-reactive. CDR3 similarity was assessed by Levenshtein distance with the stringdist R package, and unrooted trees were built with ape in R 3.6.1. The clones in this table, taken by TCRdb from immuneACCESS, are in-frame only. Not every clone is retained; where verified, under half of the shortfall comes from an unresolved V gene, and the cause of the rest is unknown. Clonal size and the V and J genes are those of that table, whereas D and trimming came from the DNA. The sample table lists fewer than 40,000 clones, around 70% of them with a count of one. Together, the top ten hold more than 20% of the sample.

In the ViraFEST assay, PBMC were stimulated with viral peptide pools, and TCR sequencing was then used to find antigen-specific CD4+ T cell clonotypes based on their expansion. After 10 to 11 days of culture, CD4+ T cells were isolated with the EasySep CD4+ T cell isolation kit. Healthy vaccine recipients had no prior SARS-CoV-2 infection, confirmed by negative nucleocapsid antibodies before and after vaccination. Around 2.1 million PBMC per well were cultured with about 10 ug/ml peptides in IMDM containing 5% human AB serum, approximately 10 IU/ml IL-2 and gentamicin. Half of the culture medium was replaced with fresh IL-2-containing medium on days 3 and 7. Each peptide stimulation condition was cultured in triplicate wells unless otherwise noted. Using Ficoll-Paque Plus gradient centrifugation, PBMC were separated from whole blood and then either used fresh or cryopreserved at -140C. The overlapping peptide pools covered the spike proteins of SARS-CoV-2 as well as those of the common cold coronaviruses HCoV-NL63, HCoV-OC43 and HCoV-229E. Genomic DNA was extracted from cultured CD4+ T cells with the QIAamp micro DNA kit.

Note on this clone: This clone's antigen is unknown. Per-base qualities were not stored, and no clone one base away is much larger.

The specimen comprised CD4+ T cells from PBMCs cultured with SARS-CoV-2 spike peptides, sampled before COVID-19 vaccination. The cell subset or site label on this specimen signifies: SARS-CoV-2 spike overlapping peptide pool stimulation. The receptor comes from a human donor who received a COVID-19 vaccine.

The bases are TGCGCCAGCAGCTTGGGACAGGGGGCCCACGATGGCTACACCTTC. Translation gives CASSLGQGAHDGYTF. Here the chain combines TRBV5-1 and TRBJ1-2; 10 bases in between match TRBD1. Germline trimming amounts to 0 bases on V and 6 bases on J, with 5 as the count of junction bases outside the gene matches. CDR1 and CDR2 were assigned from the germline V gene as SGHRS and YFSETQ. The CDR3 goes from the cysteine to the phenylalanine over 15 residues. This entry keeps only the CDR3 DNA: 45 bases, framed from base 1.